The present TCR beta chain was sequenced within a study of cytomegalovirus exposure and HLA in healthy donors. This CDR3 spans 13 amino acids. CDR1 is MNHNY, CDR2 SVGAGI, per germline (reference sequence). With V trimmed by 6 bases and J by 2 bases, 4 bases remained unmatched. Primers included in the PCR were 60 Vbeta and 13 Jbeta primers. The data were produced by immunoSEQ multiplex PCR, yet TCRdb's version contains in-frame clones alone and is incomplete. The sample contains around 160,000 clones, about four fifths of which appear only once. The receptor's source is a male donor in good health and CMV-seropositive. The chain joins TRBV6-6 to TRBJ2-7; TRBD2 aligns across 7 bases. Sequenced input: PBMCs. For the CDR3, the DNA is TGTGCCAGCAGCAGGGAGGGAGCCTACGAGCAGTACTTC. The encoded protein is CASSREGAYEQYF.